This T cell receptor beta chain was sequenced during a study of blood T cell repertoires in COVID-19. In the study overall: Sites across the United States, Italy and Spain contributed samples from acute and convalescent COVID-19. T cells, B-cell-depleted T cells, or PBMCs supplied cDNA or gDNA.

The CDR3 is 14 amino acids. The junction had 4 bases not matched to a gene; V was cut back by 5 bases and J by 2 bases. Germline V lookup: CDR1 LGHNA, CDR2 YNFKEQ. Seattle participants joined during active infection and were tracked over time. Methods used by the authors: By means of reference gene primer amplification, nucleated cell counts were estimated. Sequencing used immunoSEQ multiplex PCR; TCRdb keeps in-frame clones, though not all of them. V, J and clone size reflect that table, while D and trimming were determined from the DNA. In the table there are 250,000 or so clones, approximately 88% of which are singletons. This clone was observed a handful of times.

The origin of this receptor is a woman in her twenties or thirties with COVID-19, enrolled during active disease. The chain carries TRBV4-2 and TRBJ2-3; 7 nucleotides line up with TRBD2. The sequencing sample was made of peripheral blood. CDR3 bases: TGTGCCAGCAGCGGACTAGTCGCCACAGATACGCAGTATTTT. Translated, it gives CASSGLVATDTQYF.